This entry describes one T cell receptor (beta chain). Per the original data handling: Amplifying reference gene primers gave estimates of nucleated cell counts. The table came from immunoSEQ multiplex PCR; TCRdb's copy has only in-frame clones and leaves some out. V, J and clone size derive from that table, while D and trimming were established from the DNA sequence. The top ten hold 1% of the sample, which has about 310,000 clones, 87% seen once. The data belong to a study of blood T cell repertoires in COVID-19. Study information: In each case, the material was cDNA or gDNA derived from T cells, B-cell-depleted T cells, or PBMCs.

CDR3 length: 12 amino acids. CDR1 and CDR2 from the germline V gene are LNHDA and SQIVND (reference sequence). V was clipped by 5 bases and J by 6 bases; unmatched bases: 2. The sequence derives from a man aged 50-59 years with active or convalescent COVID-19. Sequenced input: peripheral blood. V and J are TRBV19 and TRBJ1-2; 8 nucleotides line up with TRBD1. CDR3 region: CASSPGGDGYTF. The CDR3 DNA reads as TGTGCCAGTAGTCCAGGGGGCGATGGCTACACCTTC.